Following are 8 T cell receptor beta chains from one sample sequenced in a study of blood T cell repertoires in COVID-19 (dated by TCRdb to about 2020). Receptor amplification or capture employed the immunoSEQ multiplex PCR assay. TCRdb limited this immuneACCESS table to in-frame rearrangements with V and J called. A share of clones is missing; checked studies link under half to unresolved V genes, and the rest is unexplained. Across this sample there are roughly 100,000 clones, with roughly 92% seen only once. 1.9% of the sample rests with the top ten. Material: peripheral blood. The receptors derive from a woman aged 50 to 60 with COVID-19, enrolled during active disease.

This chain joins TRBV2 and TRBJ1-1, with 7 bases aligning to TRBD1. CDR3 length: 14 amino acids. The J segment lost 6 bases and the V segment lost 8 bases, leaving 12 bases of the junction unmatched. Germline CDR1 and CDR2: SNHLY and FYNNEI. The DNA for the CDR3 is TGTGCCAGCGGATCGAGGACAGGCCTCTCTGAAGCTTTCTTT. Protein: CASGSRTGLSEAFF.

CDR3 protein: CATSRERLAGLETQYF. CDR3 DNA sequence: TGTGCCACCAGCAGAGAAAGACTAGCGGGGTTAGAGACCCAGTACTTC. This sequence joins TRBV15 and TRBJ2-5, with 11 bases identical to TRBD2. CDR3 length: 16 residues. J gave up 4 bases and V 0 bases, and 4 bases lay outside the gene matches. Germline assignment: CDR1 LNHNV and CDR2 YYDKDF (reference sequence).

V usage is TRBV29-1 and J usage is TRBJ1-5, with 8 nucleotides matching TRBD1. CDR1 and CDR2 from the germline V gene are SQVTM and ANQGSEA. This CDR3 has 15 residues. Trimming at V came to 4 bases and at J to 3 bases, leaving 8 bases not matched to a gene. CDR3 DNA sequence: TGCAGCGTTGTTACAGGGACAGGCTACAATCAGCCCCAGCATTTT. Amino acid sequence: CSVVTGTGYNQPQHF.

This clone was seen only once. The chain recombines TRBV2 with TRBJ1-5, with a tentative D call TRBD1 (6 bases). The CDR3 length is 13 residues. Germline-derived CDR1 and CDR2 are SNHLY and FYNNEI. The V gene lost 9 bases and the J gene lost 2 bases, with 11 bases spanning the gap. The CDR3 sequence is CASGKGGNQPQHF. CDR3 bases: TGTGCCAGTGGTAAGGGGGGCAATCAGCCCCAGCATTTT.

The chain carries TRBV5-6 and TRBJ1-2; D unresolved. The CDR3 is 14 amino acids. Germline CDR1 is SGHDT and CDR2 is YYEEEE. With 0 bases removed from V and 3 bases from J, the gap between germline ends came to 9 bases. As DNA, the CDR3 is TGTGCCAGCAGCTTGGCCGCAGTTGACTATGGCTACACCTTC. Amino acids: CASSLAAVDYGYTF.

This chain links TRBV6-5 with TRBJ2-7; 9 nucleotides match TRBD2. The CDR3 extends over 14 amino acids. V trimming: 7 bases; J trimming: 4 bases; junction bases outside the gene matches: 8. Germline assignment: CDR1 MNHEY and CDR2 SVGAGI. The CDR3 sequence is CASTPSGGRYEQYF. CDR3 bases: TGTGCCAGCACGCCAAGCGGGGGGAGGTACGAGCAGTACTTC.

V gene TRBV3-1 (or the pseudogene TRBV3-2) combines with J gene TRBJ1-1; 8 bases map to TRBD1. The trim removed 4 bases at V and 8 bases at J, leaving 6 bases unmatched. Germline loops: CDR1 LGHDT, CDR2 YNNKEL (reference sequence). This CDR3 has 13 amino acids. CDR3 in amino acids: CASSPPGQVEAFF. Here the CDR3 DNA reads TGTGCCAGCAGCCCTCCGGGACAGGTAGAAGCTTTCTTT.

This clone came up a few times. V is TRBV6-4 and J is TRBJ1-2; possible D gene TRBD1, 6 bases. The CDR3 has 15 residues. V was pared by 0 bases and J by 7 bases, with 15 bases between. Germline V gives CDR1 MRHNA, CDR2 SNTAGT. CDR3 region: CASSDSAGGARGYTF. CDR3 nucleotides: TGTGCCAGCAGTGACTCGGCCGGGGGGGCGCGTGGCTACACCTTC.